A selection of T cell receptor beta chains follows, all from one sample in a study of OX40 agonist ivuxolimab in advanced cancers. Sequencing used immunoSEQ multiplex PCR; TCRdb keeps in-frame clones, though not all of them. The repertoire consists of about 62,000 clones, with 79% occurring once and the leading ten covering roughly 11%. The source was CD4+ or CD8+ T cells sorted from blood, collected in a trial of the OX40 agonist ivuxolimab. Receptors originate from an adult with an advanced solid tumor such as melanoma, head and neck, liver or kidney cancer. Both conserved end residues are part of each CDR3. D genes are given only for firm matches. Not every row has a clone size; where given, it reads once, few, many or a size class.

CASSLVGTGLLAKNIQYF | TGTGCCAGCAGCTTAGTTGGGACAGGACTCCTAGCCAAAAACATTCAGTACTTC | . | TRBD1 | TRBJ2-4 | TRBV7-2
CASSQVPGGGYSNQPQHF | TGCGCCAGCAGCCAAGTTCCAGGGGGCGGCTATAGCAATCAGCCCCAGCATTTT | . | TRBD1 | TRBJ1-5 | TRBV4-1
CASSIDAGNQPQHF | TGTGCCAGTAGTATCGACGCCGGCAATCAGCCCCAGCATTTT | . | . | TRBJ1-5 | TRBV19
CASSFGGTDTQYF | TGTGCCAGCAGCTTCGGTGGGACAGATACGCAGTATTTT | . | . | TRBJ2-3 | TRBV9
CATSREGNEKLFF | TGTGCCACCAGCAGAGAAGGAAATGAAAAACTGTTTTTT | . | . | TRBJ1-4 | TRBV15
CASSLGTSSYNEQFF | TGCGCCAGCAGCCTCGGGACTAGCAGCTACAATGAGCAGTTCTTC | . | TRBD2 | TRBJ2-1 | TRBV5-1
CASSILSGGRETQYF | TGCGCCAGCAGCATCCTTAGCGGGGGGCGTGAGACCCAGTACTTC | . | TRBD2 | TRBJ2-5 | TRBV4-1
CASRPGATDTQYF | TGTGCCAGCCGCCCGGGGGCAACAGATACGCAGTATTTT | . | . | TRBJ2-3 | TRBV2
CASSAQVLSNQPQHF | TGTGCCAGCAGCGCACAGGTCCTTAGCAATCAGCCCCAGCATTTT | . | . | TRBJ1-5 | TRBV4-2
CASSYRVFSYEQYF | TGTGCCAGCAGTTACAGGGTATTCTCCTACGAGCAGTACTTC | . | . | TRBJ2-7 | TRBV6-6
CASSWTSGSAEYEQYF | TGTGCCAGCAGCTGGACTAGCGGGAGTGCGGAGTACGAGCAGTACTTC | . | TRBD2 | TRBJ2-7 | TRBV28
CASSSRNGFNQPQHF | TGTGCCAGCAGTTCTCGGAACGGGTTCAATCAGCCCCAGCATTTT | . | . | TRBJ1-5 | TRBV28
CASSLGAGGDYEQYF | TGTGCCAGCAGCTTGGGGGCAGGGGGGGACTACGAGCAGTACTTC | . | . | TRBJ2-7 | TRBV5-4
CASSLGLTETSTDTQYF | TGTGCCAGCAGCTTAGGTCTCACGGAGACCAGCACAGATACGCAGTATTTT | . | . | TRBJ2-3 | TRBV7-6
CASSQGYGYTF | TGTGCCAGCAGCCAAGGCTATGGCTACACCTTC | . | . | TRBJ1-2 | TRBV6-5
CASSTSGMGYEQFF | TGTGCCAGCAGCACTAGCGGGATGGGTTATGAGCAGTTCTTC | . | TRBD2 | TRBJ2-1 | TRBV9
CASSVGGHEQYF | TGTGCCAGCAGCGTAGGAGGCCACGAGCAGTACTTC | . | . | TRBJ2-7 | TRBV9
CASNSGWSTEAFF | TGTGCCAGCAACTCAGGTTGGAGCACTGAAGCTTTCTTT | few | . | TRBJ1-1 | TRBV6-1
CASSLAGGGPYEQYF | TGTGCCAGCAGCTTAGCTGGCGGTGGACCCTACGAGCAGTACTTC | . | . | TRBJ2-7 | TRBV7-9
CASSQRPSSYNEQFF | TGTGCCAGCAGTCAGCGCCCGAGCTCCTACAATGAGCAGTTCTTC | . | . | TRBJ2-1 | TRBV28
CASMSSGVWDGRNNEQFF | TGCGCCAGCATGTCTAGCGGCGTATGGGATGGCCGAAACAATGAGCAGTTCTTC | . | TRBD2 | TRBJ2-1 | TRBV5-1
CASSYSESTDTQYF | TGTGCCAGCAGTTACTCGGAAAGCACAGATACGCAGTATTTT | . | . | TRBJ2-3 | TRBV6-5